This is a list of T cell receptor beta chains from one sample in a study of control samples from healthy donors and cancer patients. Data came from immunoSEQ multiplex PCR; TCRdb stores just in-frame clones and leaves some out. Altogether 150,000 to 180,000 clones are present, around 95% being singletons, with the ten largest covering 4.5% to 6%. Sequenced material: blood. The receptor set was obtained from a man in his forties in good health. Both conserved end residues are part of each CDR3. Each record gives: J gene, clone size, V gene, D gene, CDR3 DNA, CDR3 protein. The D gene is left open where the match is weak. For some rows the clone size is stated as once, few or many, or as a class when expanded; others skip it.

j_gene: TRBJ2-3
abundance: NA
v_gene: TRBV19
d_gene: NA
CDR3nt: TGTGCCAGTAGTATAGGGGGGGCGGGCACAGATACGCAGTATTTT
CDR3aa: CASSIGGAGTDTQYF

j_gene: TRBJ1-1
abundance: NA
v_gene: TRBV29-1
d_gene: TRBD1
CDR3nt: TGCAGCGGCGACAGGGGGTTTTGTAAAGACACTGAAGCTTTCTTT
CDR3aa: CSGDRGFCKDTEAFF

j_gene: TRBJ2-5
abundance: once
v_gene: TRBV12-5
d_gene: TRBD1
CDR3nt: TGTGCTAGTGGTTTGGTACTGAGGACAGGGGAAGAGACCCAGTACTTC
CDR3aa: CASGLVLRTGEETQYF

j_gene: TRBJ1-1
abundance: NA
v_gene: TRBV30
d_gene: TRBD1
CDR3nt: TGTGCCTGGAGCACTAAACCGGGACAGGGAGGGCCTGAAGCTTTCTTT
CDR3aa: CAWSTKPGQGGPEAFF

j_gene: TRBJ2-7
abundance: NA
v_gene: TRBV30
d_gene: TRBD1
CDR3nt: TGTGCCTGGAGTCGGGACAGGGTCAACGAGCAGTACTTC
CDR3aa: CAWSRDRVNEQYF

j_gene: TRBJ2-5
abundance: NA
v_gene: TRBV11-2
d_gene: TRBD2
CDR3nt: TGTGCCAGCAGCTCTAGCGGGGGGGCCACAGAGACCCAGTACTTC
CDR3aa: CASSSSGGATETQYF

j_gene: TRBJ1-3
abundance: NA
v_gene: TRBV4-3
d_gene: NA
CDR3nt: TGCGCCAGCAGCCAAGATGTGGCAGGTGTAGGCTCTGGAAACACCATATATTTT
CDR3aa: CASSQDVAGVGSGNTIYF

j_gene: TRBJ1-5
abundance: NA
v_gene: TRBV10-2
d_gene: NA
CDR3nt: TGCGCCAGCAGCCCGGGGGGGAGTCAGCCCCAGCATTTT
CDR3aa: CASSPGGSQPQHF

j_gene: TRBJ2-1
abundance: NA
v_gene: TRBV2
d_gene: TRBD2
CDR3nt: TGTGCCAGCAGTGAGGGGACCGGGACTAGCGGGGGGGGGACCTCCTACAATGAGCAGTTCTTC
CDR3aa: CASSEGTGTSGGGTSYNEQFF

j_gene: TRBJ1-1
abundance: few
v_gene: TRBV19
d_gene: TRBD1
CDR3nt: TGTGCCAGTACAACGGACAGGGGGCACGGTCCTGAAGCTTTCTTT
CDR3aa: CASTTDRGHGPEAFF

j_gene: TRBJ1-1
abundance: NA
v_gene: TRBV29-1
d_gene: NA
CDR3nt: TGCAGCGTTGTGCTGAACACTGAAGCTTTCTTT
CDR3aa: CSVVLNTEAFF

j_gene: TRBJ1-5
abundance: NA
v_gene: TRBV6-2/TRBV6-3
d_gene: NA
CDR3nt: TGTGCCAGCAGTTGGGGCAACTATCAGCCCCAGCATTTT
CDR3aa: CASSWGNYQPQHF

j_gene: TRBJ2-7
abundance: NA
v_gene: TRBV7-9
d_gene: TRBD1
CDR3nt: TGTGCCAGCAGCTTACTCGGGACAGGGCCCATCGAGCAGTACTTC
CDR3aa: CASSLLGTGPIEQYF

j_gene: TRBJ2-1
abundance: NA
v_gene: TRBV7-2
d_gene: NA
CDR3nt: TGTGCCAGCAGCCCCGGGGGGCTAAATGAGCAGTTCTTC
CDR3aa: CASSPGGLNEQFF

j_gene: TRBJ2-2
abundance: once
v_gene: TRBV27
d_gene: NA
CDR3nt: TGTGCCAGCAGTCCAGGGCGGGGCACCGGGGAGCTGTTTTTT
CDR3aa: CASSPGRGTGELFF

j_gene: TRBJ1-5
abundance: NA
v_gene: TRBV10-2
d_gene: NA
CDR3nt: TGCGCCAGCAGTGAGTCCGGGGTTAGAGATCAGCCCCAGCATTTT
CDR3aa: CASSESGVRDQPQHF

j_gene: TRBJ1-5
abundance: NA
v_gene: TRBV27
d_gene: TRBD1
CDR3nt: TGTGCCAGCAGTCCGACAGGGGCCTCTGAGCCCCAGCATTTT
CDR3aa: CASSPTGASEPQHF

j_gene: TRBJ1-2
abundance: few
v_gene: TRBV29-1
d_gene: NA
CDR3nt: TGCAGCGTTGGGCGGGACGACTATGGCTACACCTTC
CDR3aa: CSVGRDDYGYTF

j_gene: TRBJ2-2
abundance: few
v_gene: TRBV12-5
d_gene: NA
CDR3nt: TGTGCTAGTGGCCATGGACAGTCGAACACCGGGGAGCTGTTTTTT
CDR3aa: CASGHGQSNTGELFF

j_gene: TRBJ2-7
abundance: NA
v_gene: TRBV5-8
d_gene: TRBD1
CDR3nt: TGTGCCAGCAGCCGGACAGGGCCCTACGAGCAGTACTTC
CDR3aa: CASSRTGPYEQYF

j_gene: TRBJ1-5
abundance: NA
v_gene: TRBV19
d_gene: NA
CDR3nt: TGTGCCAGTATCGACAGAGATAGCAATCAGCCCCAGCATTTT
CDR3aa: CASIDRDSNQPQHF

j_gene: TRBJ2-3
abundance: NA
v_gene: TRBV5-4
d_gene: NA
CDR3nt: TGTGCCAGCAGCTTGGCCGACAGAGAGGACACAGATACGCAGTATTTT
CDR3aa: CASSLADREDTDTQYF

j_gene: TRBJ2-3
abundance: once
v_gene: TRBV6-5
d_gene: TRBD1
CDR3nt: TGTGCCAGCAGTTACGGGACAGGGGCAGATACGCAGTATTTT
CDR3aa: CASSYGTGADTQYF

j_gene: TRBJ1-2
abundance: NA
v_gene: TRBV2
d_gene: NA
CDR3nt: TGTGCCAGCAATGAATTCGGGGAAACAGGCTACACCTTC
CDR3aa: CASNEFGETGYTF

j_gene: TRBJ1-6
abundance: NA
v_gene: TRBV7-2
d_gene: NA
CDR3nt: TGTGCCAGCAGCCCCCGTACGGGCTCCTATAATTCACCCCTCCACTTT
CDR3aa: CASSPRTGSYNSPLHF

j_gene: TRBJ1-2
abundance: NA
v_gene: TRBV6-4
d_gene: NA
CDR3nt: TGTGCCAGCAGTGACTCGATCAGGGCCCTACCTAACTATGGCTACACCTTC
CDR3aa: CASSDSIRALPNYGYTF

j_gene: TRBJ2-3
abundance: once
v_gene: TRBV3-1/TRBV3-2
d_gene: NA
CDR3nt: TGTGCCAGCAGCCAAGAGGACTCGCCCTGGGAGGTAAATACGCAGTATTTT
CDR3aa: CASSQEDSPWEVNTQYF

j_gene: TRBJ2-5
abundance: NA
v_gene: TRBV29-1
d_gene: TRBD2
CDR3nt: TGCAGCGTTAAACTTAGCGGGGGGGCCTTAGAGACCCAGTACTTC
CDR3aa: CSVKLSGGALETQYF

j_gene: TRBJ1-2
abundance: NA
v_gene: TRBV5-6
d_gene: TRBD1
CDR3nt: TGTGCCAGCAGCTTACGGCAGTATCACAGGGGTGGCTACACCTTC
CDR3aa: CASSLRQYHRGGYTF

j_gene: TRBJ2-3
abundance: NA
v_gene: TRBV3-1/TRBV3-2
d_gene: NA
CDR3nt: TGTGCCAGCAGCCAATTCACTCTCGCAGATACGCAGTATTTT
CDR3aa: CASSQFTLADTQYF

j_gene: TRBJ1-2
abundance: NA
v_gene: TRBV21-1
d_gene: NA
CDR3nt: TGTGCCAGCAGCCTAGGGGGGGCGCGACCGGTCTATGGCTACACCTTC
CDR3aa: CASSLGGARPVYGYTF

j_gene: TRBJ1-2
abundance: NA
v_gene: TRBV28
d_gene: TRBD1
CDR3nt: TGTGCCAGCAGTGACAGGGGGCCTCCAGGATATGGCTACACCTTC
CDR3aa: CASSDRGPPGYGYTF

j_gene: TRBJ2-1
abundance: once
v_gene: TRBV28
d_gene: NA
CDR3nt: TGTGCCAGCAGTCTCAGGGGTCCACTGTACAATGAGCAGTTCTTC
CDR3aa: CASSLRGPLYNEQFF

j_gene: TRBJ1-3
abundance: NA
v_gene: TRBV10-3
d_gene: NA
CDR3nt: TGTGCCATCAGGGGACGACAGAGTGGGCCTGGAAACACCATATATTTT
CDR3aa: CAIRGRQSGPGNTIYF

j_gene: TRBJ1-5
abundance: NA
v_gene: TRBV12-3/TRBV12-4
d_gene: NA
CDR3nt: TGTGCCAGCAGTTTATCGGGGAATCAGCCCCAGCATTTT
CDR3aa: CASSLSGNQPQHF

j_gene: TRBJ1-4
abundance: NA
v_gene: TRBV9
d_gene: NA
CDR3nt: TGTGCCAGCAGCGCCTTGGGGGCAGCTAATGAAAAACTGTTTTTT
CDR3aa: CASSALGAANEKLFF

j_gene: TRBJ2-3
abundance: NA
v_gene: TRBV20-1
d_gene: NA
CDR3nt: TGCAGTGCTGGTTATACGCAGTATTTT
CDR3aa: CSAGYTQYF

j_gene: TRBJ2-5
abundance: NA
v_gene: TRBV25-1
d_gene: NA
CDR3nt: TGTGCCAGCAGAACGCGGGACAACTGGGAGACCCAGTACTTC
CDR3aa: CASRTRDNWETQYF

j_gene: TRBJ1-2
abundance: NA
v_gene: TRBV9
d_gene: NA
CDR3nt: TGTGCCAGCAGCGTAGGTGGGGGTCAGGGGACGACGCGGGGCTACACCTTC
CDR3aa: CASSVGGGQGTTRGYTF

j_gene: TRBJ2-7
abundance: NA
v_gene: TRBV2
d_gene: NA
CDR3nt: TGTGCCAGCTTACAGGCTTCCTACGAGCAGTACTTC
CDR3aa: CASLQASYEQYF

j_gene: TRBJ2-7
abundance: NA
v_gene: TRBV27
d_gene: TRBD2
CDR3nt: TGTGCCAGCAGGGTAGCGGGGGACTCTACGTATGAGCAGTACTTC
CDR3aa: CASRVAGDSTYEQYF

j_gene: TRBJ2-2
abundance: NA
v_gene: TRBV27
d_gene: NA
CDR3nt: TGTGCCAGCAGTCCCGCGCGACCCGGGGAGCTGTTTTTT
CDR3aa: CASSPARPGELFF

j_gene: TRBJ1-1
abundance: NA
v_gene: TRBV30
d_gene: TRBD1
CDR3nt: TGTGCCTGGAGTCCTAGACAGGGGGCCGCTTTCTTT
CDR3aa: CAWSPRQGAAFF

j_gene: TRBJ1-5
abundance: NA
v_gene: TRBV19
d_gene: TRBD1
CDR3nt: TGTGCCAGCACAGGGGTGACGAACAATCAGCCCCAGCATTTT
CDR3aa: CASTGVTNNQPQHF

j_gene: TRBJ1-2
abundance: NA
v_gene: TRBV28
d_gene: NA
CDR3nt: TGTGCCAGCAGTTCATCGGACAGATCTGATTATGGCTACACCTTC
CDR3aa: CASSSSDRSDYGYTF